This T cell receptor (beta chain) stems from a study of cytomegalovirus exposure and HLA in healthy donors. Study-level points and caveats: With high specificity and sensitivity, the classifier reportedly diagnosed cytomegalovirus status. Most TCR sequences showed up rarely, but some public TCRs showed up in many donors.

Sequencing was performed with immunoSEQ multiplex PCR; in TCRdb, only in-frame clones are kept and a portion is missing. The sample includes some 170,000 clones, approximately 96% of them seen just once. The study drew the donors from its approximately 110-subject validation cohort, separate from the approximately 700-subject first cohort. On this clone itself: The antigen is undetermined.

The germline gives CDR1 MGHRA, CDR2 YSYEKL. The CDR3 loop spans 17 amino acids. Trimming took off 3 bases at V and 5 bases at J, with 22 bases between the two ends. This clonotype was sampled from a woman aged 18-35 years in good health and CMV-seronegative. Sequencing was done on a sample of PBMCs. The V call is TRBV4-1, the J call TRBJ1-1, with D maybe TRBD1 (5 bases). The CDR3 DNA follows: TGCGCCAGCAGCCATCCCTTAGACGGGGAACGGGGGACTGAAGCTTTCTTT. Translated, it gives CASSHPLDGERGTEAFF.